The T cell receptor (beta chain) under discussion was sequenced for a study of T cell responses to AZD1222 COVID-19 vaccine. Findings and caveats of the study: Close to half of all spike-specific TCRs reportedly target regions of the variants that are unmutated. Spike-spanning, vaccine-associated CD4 TCRs were dominant at 160-218 and 743-854. Spike-specific TCR repertoires showed rising breadth and depth after two AZD1222 doses.

Profiled with immunoSEQ multiplex PCR; TCRdb holds only in-frame clones, not every one. Found here are over 120,000 clones, 88% of them singletons; the top ten hold roughly 5.2%. On this clone itself: Its antigen is as yet unknown.

The CDR3 runs 16 residues. Germline assignment: CDR1 LGHNA and CDR2 YSLEER. Trimming pared 4 bases from V and 4 bases from J, leaving 16 bases between. The TCR originated in an adult who received the MenACWY meningococcal vaccine as a control. Material: peripheral blood, obtained 28 days after the second dose of the MenACWY control vaccine. This chain links TRBV4-3 with TRBJ2-2; D may be TRBD2 (5 bases). This chain's CDR3 is CASSRASRAGTGELFF. The CDR3 DNA reads TGCGCCAGCAGCCGAGCTAGTCGGGCGGGCACCGGGGAGCTGTTTTTT.